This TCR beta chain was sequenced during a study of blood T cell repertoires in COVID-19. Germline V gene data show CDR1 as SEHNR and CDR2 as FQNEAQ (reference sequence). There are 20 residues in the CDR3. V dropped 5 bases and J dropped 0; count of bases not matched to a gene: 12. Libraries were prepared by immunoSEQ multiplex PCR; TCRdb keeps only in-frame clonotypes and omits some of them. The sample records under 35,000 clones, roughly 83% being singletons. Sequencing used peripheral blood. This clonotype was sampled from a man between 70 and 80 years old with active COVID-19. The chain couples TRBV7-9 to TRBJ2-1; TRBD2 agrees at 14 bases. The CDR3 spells CASSTHWTSGGQSSYNEQFF. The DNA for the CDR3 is TGTGCCAGCAGCACCCACTGGACTAGCGGGGGGCAAAGCTCCTACAATGAGCAGTTCTTC. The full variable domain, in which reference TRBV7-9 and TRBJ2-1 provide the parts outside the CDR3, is DTGVSQNPRHKITKRGQNVTFRCDPISEHNRLYWYRQTLGQGPEFLTYFQNEAQLEKSRLLSDRFSAERPKGSFSTLEIQRTEQGDSAMYLCASSTHWTSGGQSSYNEQFFGPGTRLTVL.